This T cell receptor (beta chain) was sequenced in a study of blood T cells in healthy people across ages (dated by TCRdb to 2014 to 2015). Turning to the overall study: In model experiments, template switching captured about one uniquely barcoded TCR beta cDNA molecule for every two T cells. Using deep sequencing normalized with unique cDNA molecular identifiers, the study measured how TCR beta repertoire diversity changes with age. Four age groups were formed from the donors: young (average about 17 years), middle-aged (around 37), aged (approximately 60) and long-lived (around 80). Donors of different ages were randomly distributed across sequencing lanes to avoid experimental bias. Two additional independent replicas of 1 million unique cDNA reads from the same blood draw were analyzed for two donors (one aged 18 to 30 and one aged 80 or older). General conclusions and limits of the study: Estimates of total diversity based on one million sequenced T cells were considered lower bounds and underestimates. Observed TCR beta diversity correlated strongly with the percentage of naive T cells measured by flow cytometry. Since profiling was done on bulk unsorted PBMCs, naive and antigen-experienced compartments could not be conclusively compared. The CMV infection status of donors was not known, potentially confounding age-related changes in expanded clonotypes. The long-lived group showed more naive CD4+ T cells, fewer expanded clones and increased TCR diversity than the aged group, suggesting age selection. Observed TCR beta diversity per million T cells fell roughly linearly with age, and a significant reduction was already apparent by age roughly 40.

Regarding this clonotype: The antigen this receptor binds is unknown. No qualities accompany the bases; no much larger clone lies one base away.

There are 15 amino acids in the CDR3, from cysteine to phenylalanine inclusive. CDR3 DNA only is kept here, 45 bases in frame from base 1. CDR1 and CDR2 (KGHSH, LQKENI) derive from the germline V gene. V loses 1 base of germline sequence and J loses 3 bases, and the interval between the two ends is 11 bases. Systemically healthy Caucasian individuals from Russia, some 36 in total and aged about 6 to 95 years, were included as donors. Each donor gave around 9 milliliters of peripheral blood, collected into EDTA-treated Vacutainer tubes. Ficoll-Paque density-gradient centrifugation was used to isolate PBMCs, with at least 6.5 million per sample. Total RNA was extracted from PBMCs with Trizol reagent, with at least 5 micrograms obtained per sample. Naive CD45RAhigh/CD27high T cell percentages were measured by flow cytometry on a PBMC aliquot from every donor. The receptor library was made with 5' RACE. TCRdb lists the instrument as Illumina HiSeq 2500. The second PCR ran for about 6 to 12 cycles and used a J-beta primer mix along with a sample-barcoded 5' primer. A unique molecular identifier was introduced onto each TCR beta cDNA molecule by a template-switch 5' adaptor carrying 12 random nucleotides. Each sample yielded at least 2.5 million CDR3-containing paired-end reads. All of the RNA was converted into first-strand cDNA using the Mint cDNA synthesis kit, with a TRBC-specific oligonucleotide serving as the primer. After uracil-DNA glycosylase treatment, a first 18-cycle PCR used universal primers M1SS and BC2_uni_R on all cDNA. From the authors' description of their analysis: Each sample was normalized by randomly selecting 1 million high-quality reads, each carrying a distinct molecular identifier. Instead of being binned into consensus sequences, reads that shared molecular identifiers were thrown out. MiTCR, set to a Q25 quality threshold and the strictest error-elimination algorithm, was used for CDR3 identification, clonotype clustering and error correction. A nonparametric unseen species model using Euler transformation provided a lower-bound estimate of total TCR beta diversity. TCRdb reanalyzed the raw reads on its own, using fastp at Q25 for trimming and MiXCR for clone calling, and kept in-frame beta chains. Here each entry gathers all rows of one CDR3 protein and keeps the most common genes and DNA. TCRdb, not the original authors, processed these V and J calls. This sample gives fewer than 2,000,000 distinct CDR3 sequences in total; 30% to 35% of them show up just once. Of the sample, around 10% is held by the ten largest clones.

The source material was blood. The chain was built from TRBV18 and TRBJ2-3; the D gene lacks a confident call. The TCR comes from a woman under 40 in good health. The CDR3 in this case is CASSPLVEITDTQYF. The DNA reads TGTGCCAGCTCACCACTGGTAGAAATAACAGATACGCAGTATTTT.